The 29 T cell receptor beta chains below come from one sample, sequenced in a study of technical replicates of blood from a handful of donors. Sequenced by immunoSEQ multiplex PCR; TCRdb stores in-frame clones only, minus some. The table records under 70,000 clones, roughly 92% of them present only once. Source material: T cells isolated from PBMCs. These receptor sequences come from a human donor in good health.

The sample holds one count of this clone. The chain carries TRBV6-5 and TRBJ1-5; D is perhaps TRBD1 (5 bases). V was shortened by 5 bases and J by 4 bases, with 6 bases between the two germline ends. Germline CDR1 and CDR2: MNHEY and SVGAGI. CDR3 size: 12 residues. Here the CDR3 reads CASSAGNQPQHF. CDR3 DNA sequence: TGTGCCAGCAGTGCAGGGAATCAGCCCCAGCATTTT.

The chain is built from TRBV5-1 and TRBJ2-7, with TRBD1 matching over 11 bases. Germline V gene data show CDR1 as SGHRS and CDR2 as YFSETQ. Trimming removed 4 bases from V and 6 bases from J; junction bases left unmatched: 6. The CDR3 covers 14 residues. CDR3: CASSQGQGVGEQYF. The CDR3 coding sequence is TGCGCCAGCAGCCAGGGACAGGGGGTGGGCGAGCAGTACTTC.

The J gene is TRBJ2-5, the V gene TRBV4-3, with D hard to call. The V and J ends lost 2 bases and 1 base respectively, with 11 bases between them. There are 15 residues in the CDR3. The V gene's germline CDR1 is LGHNA and CDR2 YSLEER. The CDR3 is CASSQIFHSQETQYF. The CDR3 DNA reads TGCGCCAGCAGCCAAATTTTTCACAGCCAAGAGACCCAGTACTTC.

This sequence joins TRBV19 and TRBJ2-7; D possibly corresponds to TRBD2 (5 bases). Trimming stripped 3 bases from V and 2 bases from J, with 14 bases between. Germline V gene data show CDR1 as LNHDA and CDR2 as SQIVND (reference sequence). The CDR3 is 15 amino acids. This CDR3 is CASSIMSGTTYEQYF. In DNA form, the CDR3 reads TGTGCCAGTAGTATCATGAGCGGAACTACCTACGAGCAGTACTTC.

The chain carries TRBV7-2 and TRBJ1-2; TRBD1 agrees at 7 bases. Germline V gene sequence: CDR1 SGHTA, CDR2 FQGNSA. The V and J ends lost 5 bases and 8 bases, in that order; junction bases with no gene match: 2. CDR3 length: 11 amino acids. The DNA for the CDR3 is TGTGCCAGCAGCCAGGGACAGGGCTACACCTTC. Amino acids: CASSQGQGYTF.

The CDR3 DNA follows: TGTGCCAGCAGTACTAGCGGCTACACAGATACGCAGTATTTT. Its protein is CASSTSGYTDTQYF. The chain links TRBV6-6 to TRBJ2-3; 8 nucleotides agree with TRBD2. The CDR3 runs to 14 residues. The germline V gene has CDR1 MNHNY and CDR2 SVGAGI (reference sequence). The V gene end was trimmed by 5 bases and the J gene end by 2 bases; junction bases not matched to a gene: 3.

This chain links TRBV10-3 with TRBJ2-1; 11 nucleotides agree with TRBD2. This CDR3 is built from 16 residues. V gave up 10 bases and J gave up 9 bases; unmatched junction bases: 17. In germline, CDR1 is ENHRY, CDR2 SYGVKD. The CDR3 DNA follows: TGTGCCAGCAGGTCACCGATAGCGGGAGGGAGGGGTGAGCAGTTCTTC. This sequence encodes CASRSPIAGGRGEQFF.

In nucleotides, the CDR3 is TGTGCCAGCAGCCACAGACAGGGCGCAACTAATGAAAAACTGTTTTTT. Protein product: CASSHRQGATNEKLFF. The chain carries TRBV5-4 and TRBJ1-4, with TRBD1 matching 7 bases. This CDR3 is built from 16 residues. Germline trimming cut 4 bases from V and 0 bases from J; bases unmatched to any gene: 6. Germline CDR1 and CDR2: SGHNT and YYREEE (reference sequence).

The V call is TRBV19, the J call TRBJ2-3, with D maybe TRBD1 (5 bases). The CDR3 covers 13 residues. The V end was cut by 7 bases, the J end by 7 bases, with 15 bases between. Germline V lookup: CDR1 LNHDA, CDR2 SQIVND (reference sequence). DNA for the CDR3: TGTGCCAGTACTGACAGTCCTACTAATACGCAGTATTTT. Protein: CASTDSPTNTQYF. The full variable domain, in which reference TRBV19 and TRBJ2-3 provide the parts outside the CDR3, is DGGITQSPKYLFRKEGQNVTLSCEQNLNHDAMYWYRQDPGQGLRLIYYSQIVNDFQKGDIAEGYSVSREKKESFPLTVTSAQKNPTAFYLCASTDSPTNTQYFGPGTRLTVL.

The chain carries TRBV5-4 and TRBJ2-7; 8 positions match TRBD1. Germline trimming cut 3 bases from V and 2 bases from J; bases unmatched to any gene: 1. Germline CDR1 SGHNT, CDR2 YYREEE (reference sequence). This CDR3 region has 13 residues. CDR3 protein: CASSSTGAYEQYF. In nucleotides, the CDR3 is TGTGCCAGCAGCTCGACAGGGGCCTACGAGCAGTACTTC.

The chain employs TRBV10-2 and TRBJ1-2, with D perhaps TRBD1 (5 bases). Trimming took off 2 bases at V and 11 bases at J, with 18 bases between the two ends. CDR3 length equals 14 residues. CDR1 is WSHSY, CDR2 SAAADI, per germline. This CDR3 is CASSEVKQDDRYTF. The CDR3 DNA reads as TGCGCCAGCAGTGAGGTCAAACAGGATGATCGGTACACCTTC.

V is TRBV28 and J is TRBJ2-7; D might be TRBD2 (5 bases). The length of the CDR3 is 13 residues. The V and J ends lost 8 bases and 2 bases respectively, with 13 bases between them. CDR1 is MDHEN and CDR2 is SYDVKM in the germline V gene. This CDR3 is CASRYGLPYEQYF. In DNA form, the CDR3 reads TGTGCCAGCCGTTACGGACTGCCCTACGAGCAGTACTTC.

The rearrangement links TRBV7-9 to TRBJ2-3; 7 bases fit TRBD1. Trimming cost V 5 bases and J 4 bases; bases outside gene matches: 15. Germline V gene data show CDR1 as SEHNR and CDR2 as FQNEAQ (reference sequence). CDR3 length: 17 residues. The CDR3 nucleotides read TGTGCCAGCAGCGGGTGGGGGACAGAAAAAATAGCAGATACGCAGTATTTT. Translating gives CASSGWGTEKIADTQYF.

The chain carries TRBV7-2 and TRBJ1-1, with a weak D call TRBD1 (6 bases). Germline V gives CDR1 SGHTA, CDR2 FQGNSA. V gave up 3 bases and J gave up 0 bases, with 14 bases separating them. The CDR3 is 16 amino acids. CDR3 DNA: TGTGCCAGCAGCTTCGTGGGGGCGGTCATGAACACTGAAGCTTTCTTT. Amino acid sequence: CASSFVGAVMNTEAFF.

The chain couples TRBV7-8 to TRBJ2-2, with D perhaps matching TRBD2 (5 bases). Germline values: CDR1 SGHVS, CDR2 FQNEAQ. This CDR3 region has 16 residues. The V end lost 5 bases, the J end lost 7 bases, and 20 bases lay between the germline ends. The CDR3 here is CASSLPAWEYLGELFF. In nucleotides, the CDR3 is TGTGCCAGCAGCCTGCCTGCCTGGGAGTATCTCGGGGAGCTGTTTTTT.

The chain joins TRBV7-9 to TRBJ2-7; 10 bases agree with TRBD1. The CDR3 length is 18 residues. V gave up 6 bases and J gave up 4 bases; unmatched junction bases: 18. Looked up from germline, CDR1 is SEHNR and CDR2 is FQNEAQ (reference sequence). The CDR3 protein is CASRTTEGLDRGLYEQYF. Here the CDR3 DNA reads TGTGCCAGCAGGACCACCGAGGGGCTGGACAGGGGGTTGTACGAGCAGTACTTC.

The chain combines TRBV23-1 with TRBJ1-2; TRBD1 might be the D (6 bases). TRBV23-1 is labeled an ORF, and its function is uncertain. V lost 0 bases and J 2 bases, leaving 10 bases between the germline ends. CDR3 length: 15 residues. Here the CDR3 reads CASSQSDSPNYGYTF. The CDR3 DNA reads as TGCGCCAGCAGTCAATCGGACAGCCCCAACTATGGCTACACCTTC.

The rearrangement joins TRBV25-1 to TRBJ2-1; 7 nucleotides agree with TRBD1. This CDR3 has 15 amino acids. The V gene end was trimmed by 2 bases and the J gene end by 7 bases; junction bases not matched to a gene: 8. The germline CDR1 and CDR2 sequences are MGHDK and SYGVNS. The CDR3 sequence: CASSEPQQGKNEQFF. The CDR3 DNA is TGTGCCAGCAGTGAACCTCAACAGGGGAAGAATGAGCAGTTCTTC.

This chain joins TRBV5-1 and TRBJ1-4; D is possibly TRBD1 (5 bases). Germline V gene lookup returns CDR1 SGHRS and CDR2 YFSETQ. V gave up 3 bases and J gave up 5 bases, with 14 bases separating them. The length of the CDR3 is 15 residues. CDR3 protein: CASSSQAAENEKLFF. Here the CDR3 DNA reads TGCGCCAGCAGCTCACAGGCGGCGGAAAATGAAAAACTGTTTTTT. Supplemented by reference TRBV5-1 and TRBJ1-4, the full variable domain reads KAGVTQTPRYLIKTRGQQVTLSCSPISGHRSVSWYQQTPGQGLQFLFEYFSETQRNKGNFPGRFSGRQFSNSRSEMNVSTLELGDSALYLCASSSQAAENEKLFFGSGTQLSVL.

The rearrangement links TRBV29-1 to TRBJ1-2; 8 bases match TRBD1. Per germline, CDR1 SQVTM and CDR2 ANQGSEA. V trimming: 7 bases; J trimming: 6 bases; junction bases outside the gene matches: 7. The CDR3 has 12 residues. CDR3 in DNA: TGCAGCGACGGGACAGGCAGTAATGGCTACACCTTC. Amino acid sequence: CSDGTGSNGYTF.

In its sample, this clone was seen once. The chain is built from TRBV30 and TRBJ2-3, with TRBD2 matching 8 bases. V trimming: 1 base; J trimming: 3 bases; junction bases outside the gene matches: 9. CDR3 length: 16 amino acids. CDR1 GTSNPN and CDR2 SVGIG come from the germline V gene (reference sequence). CDR3: CAWSGREREITDTQYF. The CDR3 DNA reads as TGTGCCTGGAGTGGCCGGGAGCGGGAGATTACAGATACGCAGTATTTT.

The chain carries TRBV28 and TRBJ2-3; 8 nucleotides match TRBD2. Unmatched junction bases numbered 8, after V lost 6 bases and J lost 0 bases. Germline V gives CDR1 MDHEN, CDR2 SYDVKM. The CDR3 runs 16 residues. CDR3 nucleotide sequence: TGTGCCAGCAGCTATCTAGCGGGTCGTAGCACAGATACGCAGTATTTT. Translation gives CASSYLAGRSTDTQYF.

The rearrangement joins TRBV25-1 to TRBJ2-5; 7 bases are a match to TRBD1. The V gene's germline CDR1 is MGHDK and CDR2 SYGVNS. The J segment lost 4 bases and the V segment lost 10 bases, leaving 12 bases of the junction unmatched. This CDR3 region has 14 residues. CDR3 amino acids: CAISPTGVPETQYF. The CDR3 DNA is TGTGCCATCTCTCCAACAGGGGTCCCAGAGACCCAGTACTTC.

V gene TRBV6-6 combines with J gene TRBJ1-1; TRBD1 is a possible D gene (5 bases). Germline CDR1 and CDR2: MNHNY and SVGAGI (reference sequence). Trimming removed 6 bases from V and 4 bases from J, with 9 bases in between. The CDR3 extends over 12 amino acids. This CDR3 reads CASSSGGTEAFF. The CDR3 region has the DNA TGTGCCAGCAGCTCCGGGGGCACTGAAGCTTTCTTT.

This clone occurred once. The chain links TRBV9 to TRBJ2-6; no definite D call. Trimming cost V 0 bases and J 0 bases, with 10 bases left between them. This CDR3 has 17 residues. CDR1 and CDR2 (germline): SGDLS, YYNGEE. The CDR3 loop is CASSVGWQASGANVLTF. The CDR3 nucleotides are TGTGCCAGCAGCGTAGGTTGGCAGGCCTCTGGGGCCAACGTCCTGACTTTC.

The J gene is TRBJ2-1, the V gene TRBV9; 8 bases map to TRBD1. Germline CDR1 is SGDLS and CDR2 is YYNGEE. With V trimmed by 1 base and J by 1 base, 4 bases remained unmatched. This CDR3 contains 16 residues. The CDR3 spells CASSVTGTGSYNEQFF. The CDR3 DNA follows: TGTGCCAGCAGCGTAACCGGGACAGGATCCTACAATGAGCAGTTCTTC.

The genes are TRBV19 and TRBJ2-6; D gene ambiguous. Germline loops: CDR1 LNHDA, CDR2 SQIVND (reference sequence). Trimming shortened V by 2 bases and J by 0 bases, and 5 bases separated the two germline ends. The CDR3 has 15 amino acids. CDR3 DNA: TGTGCCAGTAGTATACAGGTCTCTGGGGCCAACGTCCTGACTTTC. Its translation: CASSIQVSGANVLTF.

The V call is TRBV18, the J call TRBJ1-4; the D gene is possibly TRBD1 (5 bases). Trimming took 3 bases from V and 5 from J, leaving 7 bases between them. The CDR3 loop spans 13 amino acids. Looked up from germline, CDR1 is KGHSH and CDR2 is LQKENI. The CDR3 reads CASSPDKNEKLFF. The CDR3 DNA reads as TGTGCCAGCTCACCGGACAAAAATGAAAAACTGTTTTTT. Full variable domain (missing parts from reference TRBV18 and TRBJ1-4): NAGVMQNPRHLVRRRGQEARLRCSPMKGHSHVYWYRQLPEEGLKFMVYLQKENIIDESGMPKERFSAEFPKEGPSILRIQQVVRGDSAAYFCASSPDKNEKLFFGSGTQLSVL.

The chain uses TRBV2 and TRBJ1-5, with D perhaps TRBD1 (5 bases). With 7 bases removed from V and 3 bases from J, the gap between germline ends came to 10 bases. Germline V CDR1 and CDR2: SNHLY, FYNNEI. CDR3 size: 13 residues. CDR3 coding DNA: TGTGCCAGCACCTCGGACATCAATCAGCCCCAGCATTTT. This codes for CASTSDINQPQHF.